The present T cell receptor (beta chain) was sequenced within a study of blood T cells in healthy people across ages. Findings and limits, study-wide: Compared with aged donors, long-lived donors showed fewer expanded clones, suggesting selection. Expanded clonotype shifts may have been confounded, as the donors had an unknown CMV status.

This clonotype came up a few times. Its antigen remains unknown. It was with a sample-barcoded 5' primer and a J-beta primer mix that a second PCR of roughly 6 to 12 cycles was run. TCRdb re-called the 5' RACE reads with MiXCR, one entry per CDR3 protein. This sample yields over 1,500,000 distinct CDR3 sequences, of which about two fifths are seen a single time; under 25% belongs to the top ten. The CDR3 spans 13 residues. V gave up 1 base and J gave up 8 bases, with 12 bases separating them. CDR1 is SGHRS and CDR2 is YFSETQ in the germline V gene. The sample providers were healthy Caucasian people from Russia, aged roughly 6 to 90. Every participating donor contributed approximately 10 milliliters of peripheral blood through a draw.

The J gene is TRBJ1-1, the V gene TRBV5-1; D not resolved. Sequencing input: blood. This sequence was found in a human donor in good health. In DNA form, the CDR3 reads TGCGCCAGCAGCTTGAGTTGGAGATCGGAAGCTTTCTTT. Residues: CASSLSWRSEAFF. Full variable domain (rest looked up from reference TRBV5-1 and TRBJ1-1): KAGVTQTPRYLIKTRGQQVTLSCSPISGHRSVSWYQQTPGQGLQFLFEYFSETQRNKGNFPGRFSGRQFSNSRSEMNVSTLELGDSALYLCASSLSWRSEAFFGQGTRLTVV.